The T cell receptor (beta chain) described here comes from a study of blood T cells in healthy people across ages. The CDR3 runs to 13 residues. Between the trimmed V and J ends, which lost 0 bases and 7 bases, there was a span of 9 bases. Germline CDR1 and CDR2: SGHTA and FQGNSA. Primers used in a second PCR of roughly 6 to 12 cycles were a sample-barcoded 5' primer and a J-beta primer mix. TCRdb itself ran the 5' RACE reads through MiXCR, one entry per CDR3 protein. The repertoire holds 650,000 to 950,000 distinct CDR3 sequences, with under 45% as singletons. Every participating donor contributed approximately 9.5 milliliters of peripheral blood through a draw. Total RNA extracted from each sample amounted to at least 6 micrograms. Notes on this clonotype: The antigen remains unidentified.

Study observations and caveats: Age showed a roughly linear inverse relationship with TCR beta diversity per million T cells. Donor CMV infection status was unknown, possibly confounding age-related changes in expanded clonotypes.

The receptor's source is a man between 60 and 75 years old in good health. The sequencing sample was made of blood. J is TRBJ1-1 and V is TRBV7-2, with D possibly being TRBD1 (5 bases). CDR3 sequence reads: CASSLAPGSEAFF. CDR3 DNA: TGTGCCAGCAGCTTAGCGCCAGGGAGTGAAGCTTTCTTT.